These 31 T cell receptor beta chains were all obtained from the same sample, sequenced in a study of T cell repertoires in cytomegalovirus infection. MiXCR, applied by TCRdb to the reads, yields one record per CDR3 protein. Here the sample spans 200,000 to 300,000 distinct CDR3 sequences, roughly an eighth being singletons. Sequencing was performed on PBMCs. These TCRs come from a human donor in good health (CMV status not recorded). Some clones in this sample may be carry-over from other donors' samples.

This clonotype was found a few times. CDR3 nucleotides: TGTGCCTCGGGCAAGGGCAGGGGGAATACGGAGGGGACTGAAGCTTTCTTT. Protein product: CASGKGRGNTEGTEAFF. The chain carries TRBV10-3 and TRBJ1-1; 7 nucleotides agree with TRBD1. From germline, CDR1 is ENHRY and CDR2 SYGVKD. The CDR3 runs 17 residues. V dropped 11 bases and J dropped 5; count of bases not matched to a gene: 23.

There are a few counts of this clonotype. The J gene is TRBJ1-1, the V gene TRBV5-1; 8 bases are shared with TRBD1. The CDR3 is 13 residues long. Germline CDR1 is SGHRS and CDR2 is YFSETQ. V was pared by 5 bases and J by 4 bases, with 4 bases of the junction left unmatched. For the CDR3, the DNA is TGCGCCAGCAGACAAACAGGGGGCACTGAAGCTTTCTTT. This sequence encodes CASRQTGGTEAFF.

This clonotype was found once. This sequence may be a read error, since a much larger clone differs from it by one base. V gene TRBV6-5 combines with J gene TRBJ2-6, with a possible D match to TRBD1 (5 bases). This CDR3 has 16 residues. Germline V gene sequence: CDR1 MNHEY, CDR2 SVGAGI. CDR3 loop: CASAQGFISGANVQTF. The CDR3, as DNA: TGTGCCAGCGCCCAGGGCTTTATCTCTGGGGCCAACGTCCAGACTTTC.

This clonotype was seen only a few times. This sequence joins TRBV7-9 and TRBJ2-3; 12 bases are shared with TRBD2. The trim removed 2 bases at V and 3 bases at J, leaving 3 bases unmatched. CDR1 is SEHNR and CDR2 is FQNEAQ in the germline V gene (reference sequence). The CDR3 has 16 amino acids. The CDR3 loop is CASSLLAGGPTDTQYF. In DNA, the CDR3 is TGTGCCAGCAGCTTACTAGCGGGAGGGCCGACAGATACGCAGTATTTT.

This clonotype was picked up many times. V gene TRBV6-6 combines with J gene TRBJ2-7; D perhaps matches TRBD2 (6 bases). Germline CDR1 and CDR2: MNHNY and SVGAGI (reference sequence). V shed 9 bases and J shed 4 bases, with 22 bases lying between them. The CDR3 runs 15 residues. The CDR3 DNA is TGTGCCAGTCTGGGTCGGAGGGGAAAAGAATACGAGCAGTACTTC. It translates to CASLGRRGKEYEQYF.

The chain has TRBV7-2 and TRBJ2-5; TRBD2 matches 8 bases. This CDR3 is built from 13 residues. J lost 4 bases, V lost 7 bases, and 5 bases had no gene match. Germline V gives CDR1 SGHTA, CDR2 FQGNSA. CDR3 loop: CASNKRESETQYF. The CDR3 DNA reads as TGTGCCAGCAACAAGCGGGAGTCAGAGACCCAGTACTTC.

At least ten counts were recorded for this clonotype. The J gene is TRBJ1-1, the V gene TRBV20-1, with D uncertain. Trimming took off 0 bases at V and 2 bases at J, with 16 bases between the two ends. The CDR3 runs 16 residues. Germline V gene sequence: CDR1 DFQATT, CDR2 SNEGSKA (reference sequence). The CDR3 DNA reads TGCAGTGCTAGAGATATCGCCAGTTCATTTAACACTGAAGCTTTCTTT. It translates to CSARDIASSFNTEAFF.

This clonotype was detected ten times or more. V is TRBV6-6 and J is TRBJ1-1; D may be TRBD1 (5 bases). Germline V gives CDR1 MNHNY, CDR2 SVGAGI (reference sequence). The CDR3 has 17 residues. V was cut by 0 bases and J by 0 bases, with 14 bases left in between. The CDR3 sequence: CASSYSGVRRMNTEAFF. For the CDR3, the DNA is TGTGCCAGCAGTTACTCAGGGGTAAGGCGGATGAACACTGAAGCTTTCTTT.

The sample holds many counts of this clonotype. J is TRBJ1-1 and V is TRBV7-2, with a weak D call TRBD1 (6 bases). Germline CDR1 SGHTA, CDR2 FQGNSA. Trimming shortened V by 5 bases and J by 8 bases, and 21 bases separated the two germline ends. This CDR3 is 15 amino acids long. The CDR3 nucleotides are TGTGCCAGCAGCGGGGGGCAGGTGTACGTGAGCGAAGCTTTCTTT. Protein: CASSGGQVYVSEAFF.

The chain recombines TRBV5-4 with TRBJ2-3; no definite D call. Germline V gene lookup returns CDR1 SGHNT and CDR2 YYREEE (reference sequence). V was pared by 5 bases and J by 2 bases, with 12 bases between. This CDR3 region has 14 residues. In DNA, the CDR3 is TGTGCCAGCAGTTCAAGTGGGTACACAGATACGCAGTATTTT. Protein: CASSSSGYTDTQYF.

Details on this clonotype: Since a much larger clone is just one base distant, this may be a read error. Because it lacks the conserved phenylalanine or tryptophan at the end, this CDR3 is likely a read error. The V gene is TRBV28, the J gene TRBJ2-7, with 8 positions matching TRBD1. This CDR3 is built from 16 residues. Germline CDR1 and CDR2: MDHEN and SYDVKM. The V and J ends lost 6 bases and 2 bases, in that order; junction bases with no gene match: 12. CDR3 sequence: CASRTDREKVPYEQYS. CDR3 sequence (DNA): TGTGCCAGCAGGACGGACAGGGAAAAGGTCCCCTACGAGCAGTACTCC.

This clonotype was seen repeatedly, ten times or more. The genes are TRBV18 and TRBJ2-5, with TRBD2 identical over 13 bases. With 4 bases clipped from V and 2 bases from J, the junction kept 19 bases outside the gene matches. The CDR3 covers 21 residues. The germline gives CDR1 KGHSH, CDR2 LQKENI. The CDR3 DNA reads TGTGCCAGCTCACGCGCCAGCCAAATAGGGACTAGCGGGACGAATCAAGAGACCCAGTACTTC. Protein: CASSRASQIGTSGTNQETQYF.

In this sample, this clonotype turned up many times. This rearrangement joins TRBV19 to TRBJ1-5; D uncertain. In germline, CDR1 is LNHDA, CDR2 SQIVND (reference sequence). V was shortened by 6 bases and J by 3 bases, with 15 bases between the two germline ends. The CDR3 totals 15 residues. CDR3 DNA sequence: TGTGCCAGTAGCTCCACGTGGCAACCCAATCAGCCCCAGCATTTT. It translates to CASSSTWQPNQPQHF.

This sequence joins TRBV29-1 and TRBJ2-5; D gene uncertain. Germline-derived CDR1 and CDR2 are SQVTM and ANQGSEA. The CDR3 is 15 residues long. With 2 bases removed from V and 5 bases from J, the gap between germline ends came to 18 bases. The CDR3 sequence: CSVELWETVLETQYF. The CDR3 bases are TGCAGCGTTGAACTCTGGGAAACAGTTTTGGAGACCCAGTACTTC.

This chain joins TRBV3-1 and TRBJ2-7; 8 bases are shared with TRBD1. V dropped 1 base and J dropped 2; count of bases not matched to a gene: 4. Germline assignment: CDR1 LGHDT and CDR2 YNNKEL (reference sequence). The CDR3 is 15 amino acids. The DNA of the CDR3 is TGTGCCAGCAGCCAAGTTCAGGGGGCCGCCTACGAGCAGTACTTC. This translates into CASSQVQGAAYEQYF.

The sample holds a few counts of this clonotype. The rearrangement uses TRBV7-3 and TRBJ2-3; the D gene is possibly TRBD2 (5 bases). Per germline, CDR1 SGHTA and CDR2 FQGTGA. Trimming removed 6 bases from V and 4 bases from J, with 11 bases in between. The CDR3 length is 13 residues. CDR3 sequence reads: CASSQLGPDTQYF. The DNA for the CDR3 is TGTGCCAGCAGTCAACTAGGGCCAGATACGCAGTATTTT.

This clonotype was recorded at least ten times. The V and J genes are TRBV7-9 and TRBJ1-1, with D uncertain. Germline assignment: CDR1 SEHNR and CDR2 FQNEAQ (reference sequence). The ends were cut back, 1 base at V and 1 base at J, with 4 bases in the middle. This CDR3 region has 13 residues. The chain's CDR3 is CASSLEANTEAFF. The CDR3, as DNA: TGTGCCAGCAGCTTAGAGGCGAACACTGAAGCTTTCTTT.

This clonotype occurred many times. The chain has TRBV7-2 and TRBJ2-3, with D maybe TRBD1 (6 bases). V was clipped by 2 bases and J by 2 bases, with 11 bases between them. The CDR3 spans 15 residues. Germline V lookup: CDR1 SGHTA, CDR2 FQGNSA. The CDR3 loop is CASSLQGYATDTQYF. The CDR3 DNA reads TGTGCCAGCAGCTTACAGGGGTACGCCACAGATACGCAGTATTTT.

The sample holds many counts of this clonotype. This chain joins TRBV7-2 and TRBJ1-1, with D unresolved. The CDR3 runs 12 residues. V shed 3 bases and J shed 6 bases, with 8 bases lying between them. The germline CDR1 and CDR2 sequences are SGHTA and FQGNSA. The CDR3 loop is CASSLWAAEAFF. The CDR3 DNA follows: TGTGCCAGCAGCTTGTGGGCGGCTGAAGCTTTCTTT.

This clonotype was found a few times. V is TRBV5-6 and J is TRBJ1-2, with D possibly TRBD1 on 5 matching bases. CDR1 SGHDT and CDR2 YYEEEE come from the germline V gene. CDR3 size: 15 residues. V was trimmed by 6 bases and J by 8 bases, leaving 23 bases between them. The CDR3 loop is CASTPGLQNQGGYTF. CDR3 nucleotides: TGTGCCAGCACCCCTGGACTGCAAAACCAGGGAGGCTACACCTTC.

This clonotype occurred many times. The chain's CDR3 is CAISEGLQEETQYF. As DNA, the CDR3 is TGTGCCATCAGTGAAGGGCTTCAAGAAGAGACCCAGTACTTC. The genes are TRBV10-3 and TRBJ2-5; no firm D call. CDR3 length: 14 residues. Germline V gene lookup returns CDR1 ENHRY and CDR2 SYGVKD. The V end was cut by 3 bases, the J end by 3 bases, with 11 bases between.

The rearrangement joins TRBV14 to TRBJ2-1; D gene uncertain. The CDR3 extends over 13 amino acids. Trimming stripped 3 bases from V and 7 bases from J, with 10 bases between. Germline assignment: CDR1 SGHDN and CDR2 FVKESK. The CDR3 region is CASSHAVGNEQFF. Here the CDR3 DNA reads TGTGCCAGCAGCCACGCGGTGGGGAATGAGCAGTTCTTC.

In DNA form, the CDR3 reads TGTGCCAGCAGCGTAGATGGGGGATACTACGAGCAGTACTTC. Residues: CASSVDGGYYEQYF. This chain joins TRBV9 and TRBJ2-7; TRBD1 or TRBD2 may be the D gene (5 bases each). The V end was cut by 0 bases, the J end by 3 bases, with 10 bases between. The V gene's germline CDR1 is SGDLS and CDR2 YYNGEE. The CDR3 covers 14 residues.

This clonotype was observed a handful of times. The CDR3: CATSRGETQYF. The CDR3 region has the DNA TGTGCCACCAGCAGGGGAGAGACCCAGTACTTC. The chain carries TRBV15 and TRBJ2-5; D gene ambiguous. The CDR3 is 11 residues long. With 3 bases removed from V and 4 bases from J, the gap between germline ends came to 3 bases. Germline CDR1 reads LNHNV; CDR2 reads YYDKDF (reference sequence).

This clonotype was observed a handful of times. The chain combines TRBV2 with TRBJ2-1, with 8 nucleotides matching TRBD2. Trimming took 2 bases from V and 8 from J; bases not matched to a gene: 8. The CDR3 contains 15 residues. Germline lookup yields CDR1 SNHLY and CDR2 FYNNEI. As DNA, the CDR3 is TGTGCCAGCAGTGAAATCGGCGGGGGGAAGGATGAGCAGTTCTTC. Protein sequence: CASSEIGGGKDEQFF.

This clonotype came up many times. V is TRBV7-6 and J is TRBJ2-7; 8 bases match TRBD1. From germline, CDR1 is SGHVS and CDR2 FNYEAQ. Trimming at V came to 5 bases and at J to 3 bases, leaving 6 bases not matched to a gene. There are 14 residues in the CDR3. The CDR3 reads CASSPRTGFYEQYF. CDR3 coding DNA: TGTGCCAGCAGCCCCCGGACAGGGTTCTACGAGCAGTACTTC.

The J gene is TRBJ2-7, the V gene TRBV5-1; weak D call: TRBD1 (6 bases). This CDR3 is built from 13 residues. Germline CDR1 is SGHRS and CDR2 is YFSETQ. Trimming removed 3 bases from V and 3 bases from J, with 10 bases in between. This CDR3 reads CASSYRENYEQYF. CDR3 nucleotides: TGCGCCAGCAGCTACAGGGAGAACTACGAGCAGTACTTC.

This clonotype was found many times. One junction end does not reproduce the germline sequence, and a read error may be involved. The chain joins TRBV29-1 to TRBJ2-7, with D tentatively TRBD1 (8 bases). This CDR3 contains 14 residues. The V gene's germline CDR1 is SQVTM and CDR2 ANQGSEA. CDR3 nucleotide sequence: TGCAGCGCTGAACAGGGGGGGAGCTTCAACGAGCAGTACTTC. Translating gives CSAEQGGSFNEQYF.

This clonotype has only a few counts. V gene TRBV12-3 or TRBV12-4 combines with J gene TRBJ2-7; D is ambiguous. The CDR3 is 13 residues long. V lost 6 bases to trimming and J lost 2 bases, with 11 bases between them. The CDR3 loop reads CASRDRATYEQYF. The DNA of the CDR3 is TGTGCCAGCAGGGACCGGGCCACCTACGAGCAGTACTTC.

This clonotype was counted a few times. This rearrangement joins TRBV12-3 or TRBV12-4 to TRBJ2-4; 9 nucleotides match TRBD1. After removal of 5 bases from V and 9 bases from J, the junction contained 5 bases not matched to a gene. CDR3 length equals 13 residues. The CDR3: CASSTGQGGIQYF. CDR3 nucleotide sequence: TGTGCCAGCAGTACGGGACAGGGTGGCATTCAGTACTTC.

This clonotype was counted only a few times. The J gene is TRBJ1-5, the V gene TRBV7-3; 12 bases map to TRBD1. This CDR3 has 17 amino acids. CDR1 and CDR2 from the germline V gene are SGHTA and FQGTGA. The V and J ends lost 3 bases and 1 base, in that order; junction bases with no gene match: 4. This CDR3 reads CASSFRDRGLSNQPQHF. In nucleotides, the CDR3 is TGTGCCAGCAGCTTCCGGGACAGGGGGCTGAGCAATCAGCCCCAGCATTTT.